Each of the 9 T cell receptor beta chains below was sequenced from the same sample in a study of CD8+CD57+ T cells in acquired aplastic anemia. Template material for TCR beta VDJ and CDR3 profiling consisted of genomic DNA. TCRdb reprocessed the reads via MiXCR and lists one record per CDR3 protein. The sample lists around 430,000 distinct CDR3 sequences, about a third occurring once. In patients chosen for sequencing, flow cytometry had shown CD8+CD57+ cell expansion. The material sequenced was sorted CD4+, CD8+, or CD8+CD57+ T cells (not recorded which) from PBMCs. The receptors shown here come from a human donor with aplastic anemia.

This clonotype showed up many times. V is TRBV19 and J is TRBJ1-2, with D uncertain. Trimming stripped 3 bases from V and 6 bases from J, with 11 bases between. Germline CDR1 and CDR2: LNHDA and SQIVND (reference sequence). The CDR3 has 13 residues. The CDR3 DNA is TGTGCCAGTAGTATGGGCGGTCCGGATGGCTACACCTTC. Its translation: CASSMGGPDGYTF.

This clonotype has ten or more counts. The chain employs TRBV14 and TRBJ2-7; the match to TRBD2 covers 8 bases. Germline V gives CDR1 SGHDN, CDR2 FVKESK. There are 16 residues in the CDR3. The V and J ends lost 4 bases and 3 bases, in that order; junction bases with no gene match: 11. For the CDR3, the DNA is TGTGCCAGCAGCCCTCGGTTGGCGGGAGGTGTCTACGAGCAGTACTTC. Amino acid sequence: CASSPRLAGGVYEQYF.

This clonotype turned up a few times. The chain couples TRBV5-1 to TRBJ2-2, with D unclear. The CDR3 totals 15 residues. V lost 0 bases, J lost 4 bases, and 10 bases lay in between. Germline V gene lookup returns CDR1 SGHRS and CDR2 YFSETQ. CDR3 in DNA: TGCGCCAGCAGCTTGGTGTTAGGAATCACCGGGGAGCTGTTTTTT. It translates to CASSLVLGITGELFF.

This clonotype was picked up many times. The chain links TRBV24-1 to TRBJ2-3, with a weak D call TRBD1 (6 bases). V gave up 4 bases and J gave up 4 bases, with 14 bases separating them. This CDR3 comprises 15 residues. The V gene's germline CDR1 is KGHDR and CDR2 SFDVKD. CDR3 DNA: TGTGCCACCAGTGAACCTACAGGGAAATCAGATACGCAGTATTTT. It codes for CATSEPTGKSDTQYF.

The chain uses TRBV28 and TRBJ1-1; D gene unclear. Trimming left V 5 bases short and J 5 bases short, with 12 bases between. Germline CDR1 and CDR2: MDHEN and SYDVKM. This CDR3 is 13 amino acids long. The CDR3 DNA reads as TGTGCCAGCAGTACCATGAGGGTTACTGAAGCTTTCTTT. This sequence encodes CASSTMRVTEAFF. Based on the CDR3 plus reference TRBV28 and TRBJ1-1, the full variable domain is DVKVTQSSRYLVKRTGEKVFLECVQDMDHENMFWYRQDPGLGLRLIYFSYDVKMKEKGDIPEGYSVSREKKERFSLILESASTNQTSMYLCASSTMRVTEAFFGQGTRLTVV.

Turning to this clonotype: A much larger clone lies one base from this, so it may be a read error. The chain joins TRBV19 to TRBJ2-1; D perhaps matches TRBD1 (7 bases). Trimming removed 5 bases at V and 9 bases at J, with 23 bases between. From germline, CDR1 is LNHDA and CDR2 SQIVND (reference sequence). This CDR3 is 16 amino acids long. The CDR3 loop reads CASSHETSRGAGEQFF. DNA of the CDR3: TGTGCCAGTAGTCACGAAACTAGCAGGGGGGCGGGTGAGCAGTTCTTC.

This clonotype was seen a few times. The chain joins TRBV20-1 to TRBJ2-5, with 16 bases aligning to TRBD2. V trimming: 3 bases; J trimming: 9 bases; junction bases outside the gene matches: 7. The CDR3 length is 15 residues. The germline V gene has CDR1 DFQATT and CDR2 SNEGSKA (reference sequence). CDR3 protein: CSARSTGLAGGPQYF. The CDR3 nucleotides read TGCAGTGCTAGGTCGACGGGACTAGCGGGAGGGCCCCAGTACTTC.

This clonotype showed up many times. The V and J genes are TRBV15 and TRBJ1-2, with no clear D. Germline CDR1 reads LNHNV; CDR2 reads YYDKDF (reference sequence). This CDR3 has 14 amino acids. V lost 0 bases and J lost 8, with 13 bases in between. DNA for the CDR3: TGTGCCACCAGCAGAGAGCCCCAGTCGGGAGGCTACACCTTC. Amino acids: CATSREPQSGGYTF.

Comment on this clonotype: A much larger clone lies one base from this, so it may be a read error. The final CDR3 position lacks the conserved phenylalanine or tryptophan, pointing to a likely read error. V usage is TRBV19 and J usage is TRBJ1-6; 7 positions agree with TRBD1. V was clipped by 3 bases and J by 7 bases; unmatched bases: 15. CDR1 is LNHDA and CDR2 is SQIVND in the germline V gene (reference sequence). This CDR3 region has 18 residues. CDR3 amino acids: CASSIGQGGDPTNSPLHL. The CDR3 DNA reads as TGTGCCAGTAGTATTGGGCAGGGGGGGGACCCTACAAATTCACCCCTCCACCTT.